A selection of T cell receptor beta chains follows, all from one sample in a study of shared clonotypes between healthy human individuals. Clones were sequenced by immunoSEQ multiplex PCR, and TCRdb holds only the in-frame ones, with some missing. The sample carries millions of clones, 93% recorded once. Input material: naive CD8+ T cells from PBMCs. These receptors all come from a man between 18 and 35 years old in good health. Some clones in this sample may be carry-over from other donors' samples. Each CDR3 is given with its conserved first and last residue. D genes are given only for firm matches. Clone size is given for some rows only: seen once, a few or many times, or a class if the clone is expanded.

v_call,j_call,clone_size,d_call,cdr3_aa,cdr3_nt
TRBV7-9,TRBJ2-3,NA,NA,CASSLTQGADTQYF,TGTGCCAGCAGCTTAACGCAGGGTGCAGATACGCAGTATTTT
TRBV11-2,TRBJ2-4,NA,NA,CASRGSGGNIQYF,TGTGCCAGCCGGGGGTCCGGCGGAAACATTCAGTACTTC
TRBV9,TRBJ2-1,NA,NA,CASSVAWDNEQFF,TGTGCCAGCAGCGTAGCTTGGGACAATGAGCAGTTCTTC
TRBV27,TRBJ2-5,once,TRBD2,CASSTETSGRLKTQYF,TGTGCCAGCAGTACCGAGACTAGCGGGAGGTTGAAGACCCAGTACTTC
TRBV27,TRBJ1-2,NA,TRBD1,CASSSLTGEFVYGYTF,TGTGCCAGCAGTTCCCTGACAGGGGAATTTGTCTATGGCTACACCTTC
TRBV9,TRBJ2-3,NA,TRBD2,CASSPGTSGREDTQYF,TGTGCCAGCAGCCCCGGGACTAGCGGGAGGGAAGATACGCAGTATTTT
TRBV15,TRBJ2-7,NA,NA,CATSREYNIPSYEQYF,TGTGCCACCAGCAGAGAGTATAATATCCCCTCCTACGAGCAGTACTTC
TRBV28,TRBJ2-7,once,TRBD1,CASSTRQGPYEQYF,TGTGCCAGCAGTACTCGACAGGGGCCGTACGAGCAGTACTTC
TRBV27,TRBJ2-7,NA,NA,CAVGPVPYEQYF,TGTGCCGTGGGCCCCGTCCCCTACGAGCAGTACTTC
TRBV7-9,TRBJ2-5,once,TRBD2,CASSLVALAEETQYF,TGTGCCAGCAGCTTAGTCGCACTAGCGGAAGAGACCCAGTACTTC
TRBV21-1,TRBJ2-7,NA,NA,CASSVRDRKKGYEQYF,TGTGCCAGCAGCGTCCGGGACAGGAAGAAGGGCTACGAGCAGTACTTC
TRBV30,TRBJ2-1,NA,TRBD1,CALRDRAYNEQFF,TGTGCCCTCCGGGACAGGGCCTACAATGAGCAGTTCTTC
TRBV30,TRBJ2-7,NA,NA,CAWSVFSYEQYF,TGTGCCTGGAGTGTATTCAGCTACGAGCAGTACTTC